A single TCR beta chain is shown here with its context. Its antigen is unknown. No clone much larger than this one lies a single base away; base qualities are absent. The entry originates in a study of cytomegalovirus exposure and HLA in healthy donors (dated by TCRdb to 2017 to 2019). For the study in its entirety: In an earlier analysis of roughly 500 of the donors, under 300 Gb of sequence data and 90 million to 130 million unique TCR beta sequences from 180 million or so T cells were reported. An earlier analysis of approximately 630 of the donors applied high-throughput TCR beta sequencing to assess whether each TCR beta V gene segment acted as functional or pseudogenic. Among the roughly 400 genotyped donors, 75% to 90% belonged to the genetic ancestry cluster associated with self-reported Caucasian donors. Roughly 300 gigabases of sequencing data and approximately 80 million unique TCR sequences were included in an early release covering roughly 700 HLA-typed donors. To study patterns of TCR occurrence, a later analysis re-analyzed previously published TCR beta repertoires from 500 to 850 donors and added high-resolution HLA genotyping. Four or five DR-DQ haplotypes were handled as single units for association and clustering, since linkage in the cohort was strong. A separate validation cohort of 100 to 150 different subjects was used in addition to the roughly 670-subject first cohort. Class I and class II HLA loci were covered by the typing at four-digit resolution. The study aimed to test whether cataloging public T cell receptors could reveal signatures of past pathogen exposure. Every repertoire in the discovery cohort had been generated on one and the same sequencing platform. High-throughput TCR immunosequencing, statistical association of individual TCRs with disease status, and machine learning were combined to predict cytomegalovirus infection status. Across roughly 420 genotyped donors of the cohort, an average of about 250,000 unique TCR beta nucleotide sequences per donor were sequenced, and roughly 20% of those sequences were non-productive. The number of donors typed differed by locus, with roughly 620-640 for A, B, C, DRB1 and DQB1, roughly 550 for DQA1, 600 to 610 for DPA1, and about 450 for DPB1. The T cell repertoires of about 700 subjects were profiled by immunosequencing and related to cytomegalovirus serostatus. Rather than drawing on any new phenotypic data, the later analysis identified candidate immune exposures from TCR beta sequences and the way those sequences occurred across donors. In a later genetic analysis, genome-wide SNP genotypes for about three fifths of the 666 donors were used, and that subset was treated as a discovery cohort. Donor age, sex, ethnicity and CMV serostatus were compiled alongside the repertoire data. Study-level results and caveats: A later genetic analysis associated a missense DCLRE1C variant with V-gene and J-gene trimming of TCR beta chains, and an independent cohort replicated the association. Immune exposure information for the cohort was limited to CMV serostatus. When HLA alleles, especially DR and DQ, strongly co-occurred, attributing TCR associations to individual alleles was difficult. At a false discovery rate of 0.05, a later analysis linked some 17,000 TCR beta sequences to specific HLA alleles. A further reported finding was that TCR beta sequences accurately predicted the HLA-A and HLA-B alleles for most subjects in the first cohort. Presence/absence analyses assumed roughly uniform sequencing depth across donors, an assumption that may not hold. A later analysis reported that several top co-occurrence clusters appeared linked to parvovirus B19, influenza, CMV and Epstein-Barr virus. A cluster of highly shared sequence variants was judged likely to be a technical artifact of the sequencing pipeline. HLA typing was unavailable for some donors at each locus, so association tests used only the typed subset. The classifier was reported to diagnose cytomegalovirus status with high specificity and sensitivity in both the original cohort and the validation cohort. According to a later analysis, most CMV-associated TCR beta chains appeared to be HLA-restricted, and the HLA associations seemed to be driven largely by CMV exposure. In a later analysis, TCR association rates were found to vary across HLA loci, with the most associated TCRs seen for DRB1 alleles and the fewest for HLA-C alleles. This cohort had only TCR beta chains sequenced, and the lack of alpha or paired-chain data limited which features could be detected. In a later genetic analysis, fewer N-insertions in productive TCRs were reported among donors in an Asian-associated ancestry cluster than the approximately 710-donor mean. In an earlier analysis of 500 to 650 of the donors, most TCR beta V segments appeared in productive rearrangements about 90% or about 30% of the time, broadly matching IMGT annotations. In vitro tests confirmed that three of the cytomegalovirus-associated TCR beta chains recognize cytomegalovirus antigens. Some IMGT-functional V segments, including TRBV6-2 and TRBV6-3, could not be distinguished by the 87-base-pair reads and were therefore excluded. Most TCR sequences were seen in very few donors, while some public TCRs were found in many individuals. The study listed 164 TCR beta chains as associated with cytomegalovirus. Around 16 rarely observed V segments, including chromosome 9 orphons, were excluded from the earlier analysis of several hundred of the donors because counts were too low. The authors suggested that the approach could potentially be generalized to other disease states and immunological phenotypes. In a later analysis, HLA-associated TCR beta chains showed more clonal expansion and lower generation probabilities than non-associated chains that were equally common. Linkage disequilibrium might explain the correlated functional status among segregating V segments, but an unknown experimental factor could not be excluded.

The germline V gene yields MGHRA for CDR1 and YSYEKL for CDR2. The CDR3 sequence holds 17 residues, the cysteine and phenylalanine included. The sequence is cut down to CDR3 DNA, 51 bases in frame from base 1. Compared with germline, V lacks 0 bases and J lacks 1 base; bases without a gene match: 7. In total, 666 healthy bone marrow donors made up the cohort. All cohort members were sampled while nominally healthy, although unrecorded immune exposures were likely present. The donor was CMV seropositive and belonged to the group of 250 to 300 seropositive cohort members. A peripheral blood sample was collected from each donor, and TCR beta sequencing was performed on peripheral blood mononuclear cells. Genomic DNA was extracted from the blood cell samples with the Qiagen DNeasy Blood Extraction Kit. The library was produced with the immunoSEQ multiplex PCR assay. A mixture of 60 forward primers for TCR Vbeta segments and 13 reverse primers for TCR Jbeta segments was used in the multiplex PCR. Amplification of the CDR3 region of rearranged TCR beta genes was performed with a multiplex PCR assay on genomic DNA. The Illumina HiSeq System was used to sequence the amplified TCR beta libraries as 87-base-pair reads. The authors' pipeline ran thus. A later analysis counted about 82 million unique TCR beta chains across the approximately 700 repertoires, and some 12 million of these chains were shared by at least two donors. A nearest-neighbor algorithm error-corrected the raw reads and collapsed the reads into unique sequences, merging closely related sequences to remove PCR and sequencing errors. Alignment of CDR3 sequences to IMGT reference sequences was used to assign V, D and J gene segments. For a sequence to be retained, a match of at least six nucleotides to both a V gene segment and a J gene segment was required. Rearrangements were called productive when the CDR3 lacked stop codons and stayed in frame with V and J; all others were non-productive. CDR3 was defined according to IMGT convention as the region running from the second conserved V-encoded cysteine to the conserved J-encoded phenylalanine. In an earlier analysis of just under 600 of the donors, sequences lacking an unambiguous match to a single V gene segment were excluded. In an earlier analysis of 450 to 750 of the donors, a V segment was called functional when productive rearrangements were above 56.7%, and segregating when the standard deviation between donors exceeded 5%. A statistical classification framework was built for diagnosing cytomegalovirus status from the catalog of TCR beta chain sequences. In a later analysis, TCR nucleotide sequences were compared against IMGT/GENE-DB human TR gene sequences so that V and J genes could be assigned. Using the TCRdist pipeline, a later analysis assigned CDR3 sequences along with most-parsimonious VDJ recombination scenarios. A later analysis defined each TCR beta chain by its CDR3 amino acid sequence plus V-gene family, and excluded reads lacking a unique V-gene family. To address suspected cross-contamination and a sequencing artifact, a later analysis removed approximately 600 highly shared, low-generation-probability nucleotide sequences. In a later analysis, a clonal expansion index was calculated for each public chain from normalized within-repertoire ranks of inferred template counts. In a later analysis, generation probabilities were computed using a VDJ recombination model fitted to out-of-frame rearrangements, and the results were checked against IGoR. In a later analysis, TCR-TCR, TCR-HLA and TCR-CMV co-occurrence was scored with hypergeometric tests, and a repertoire-size bias correction was applied to TCR pairs. A later analysis estimated false discovery rates by permuting HLA or CMV assignments 20 times. In a later analysis, co-occurring TCRs were grouped using DBSCAN, with TCRdist sequence similarity added in when clustering inside HLA-allele-positive subsets. For co-occurrence clustering, repertoires with fewer than 30,000 or more than 120,000 public chains were excluded, along with 4 to 6 repertoires with anomalous nucleotide sharing. The immuneACCESS repertoire file appears here via TCRdb, limited to in-frame rearrangements. These files lack a portion of the clones; in checked studies, under half of the deficit traces to unresolved V genes, and the cause of the others is not known. That table supplies the V and J calls and clone size; D and trimming were determined from the DNA. The sample contains about 130,000 clones, 75% to 85% of them found a single time. The ten top clones hold roughly 10% of the sample.

The clonotype was recovered from a male donor in good health and CMV-seropositive. The sequencing input was PBMCs. The rearrangement combines TRBV4-1 with TRBJ2-3; 7 middle bases align to TRBD2. The sequenced DNA is TGCGCCAGCAGCCAAGATCGTCTAACTAGCGGCACAGATACGCAGTATTTT. This yields the protein CASSQDRLTSGTDTQYF.